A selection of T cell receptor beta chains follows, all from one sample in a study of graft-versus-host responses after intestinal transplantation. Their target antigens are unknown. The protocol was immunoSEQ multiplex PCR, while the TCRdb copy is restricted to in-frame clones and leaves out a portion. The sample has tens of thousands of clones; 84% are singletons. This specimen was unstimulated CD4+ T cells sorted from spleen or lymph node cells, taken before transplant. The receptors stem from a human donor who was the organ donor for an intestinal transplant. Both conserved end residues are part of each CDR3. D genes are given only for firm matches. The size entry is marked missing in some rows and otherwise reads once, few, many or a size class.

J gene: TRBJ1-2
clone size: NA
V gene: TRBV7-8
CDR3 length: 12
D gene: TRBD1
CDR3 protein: CASSFDREGYTF
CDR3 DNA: TGTGCCAGCAGCTTCGACAGGGAGGGCTACACCTTC

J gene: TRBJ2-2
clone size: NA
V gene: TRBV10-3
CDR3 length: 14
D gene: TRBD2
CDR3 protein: CAIRTSGVAGELFF
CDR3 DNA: TGTGCCATCAGGACTAGCGGCGTAGCCGGGGAGCTGTTTTTT

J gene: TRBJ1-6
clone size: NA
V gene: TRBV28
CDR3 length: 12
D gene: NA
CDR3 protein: CASTGVNSPLHF
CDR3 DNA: TGTGCATCCACGGGGGTGAATTCACCCCTCCACTTT

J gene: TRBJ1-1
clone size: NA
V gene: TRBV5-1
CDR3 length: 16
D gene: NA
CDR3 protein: CASSLLPGGSGTEAFF
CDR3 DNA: TGCGCCAGCAGCTTACTCCCGGGAGGGAGTGGGACTGAAGCTTTCTTT

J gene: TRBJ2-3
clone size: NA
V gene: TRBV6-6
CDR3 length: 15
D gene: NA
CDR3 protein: CASSAGPRSGDTQYF
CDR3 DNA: TGTGCCAGCAGTGCCGGCCCACGGAGTGGAGATACGCAGTATTTT

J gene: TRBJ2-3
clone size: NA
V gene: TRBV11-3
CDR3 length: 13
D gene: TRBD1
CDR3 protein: CASSRQGRDTQYF
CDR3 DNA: TGTGCCAGCAGTCGACAGGGGCGGGATACGCAGTATTTT

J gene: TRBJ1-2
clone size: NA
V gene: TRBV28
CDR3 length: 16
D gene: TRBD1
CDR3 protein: CASSFPGGVGVGGYTF
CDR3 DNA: TGTGCCAGCAGTTTCCCAGGGGGTGTCGGTGTGGGAGGCTACACCTTC

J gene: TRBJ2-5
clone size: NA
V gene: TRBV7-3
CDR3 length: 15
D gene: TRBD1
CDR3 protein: CASSLSGTGQETQYF
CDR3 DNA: TGTGCCAGCAGCTTATCAGGGACAGGCCAAGAGACCCAGTACTTC

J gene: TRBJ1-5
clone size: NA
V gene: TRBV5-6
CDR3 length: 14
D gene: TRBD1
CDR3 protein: CASSLNRGAQPQHF
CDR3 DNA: TGTGCCAGCAGCTTAAACAGGGGAGCTCAGCCCCAGCATTTT

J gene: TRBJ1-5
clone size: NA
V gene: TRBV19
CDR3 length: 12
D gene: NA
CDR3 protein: CASSRGLQPQHF
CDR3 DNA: TGTGCCAGTAGTAGGGGGCTTCAGCCCCAGCATTTT

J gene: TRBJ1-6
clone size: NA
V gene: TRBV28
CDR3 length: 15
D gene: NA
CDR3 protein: CASRAEQGTNSPLHF
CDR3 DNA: TGTGCCAGCAGGGCTGAACAGGGAACTAATTCACCCCTCCACTTT

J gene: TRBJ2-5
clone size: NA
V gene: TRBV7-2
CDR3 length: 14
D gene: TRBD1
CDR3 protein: CASRLDRGRETQYF
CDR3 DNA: TGTGCCAGCAGACTGGACAGGGGGCGGGAGACCCAGTACTTC

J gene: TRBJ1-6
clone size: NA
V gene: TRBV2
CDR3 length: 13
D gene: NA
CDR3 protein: CASIGSGDSPLHF
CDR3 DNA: TGTGCCAGCATTGGATCGGGGGACTCACCCCTCCACTTT

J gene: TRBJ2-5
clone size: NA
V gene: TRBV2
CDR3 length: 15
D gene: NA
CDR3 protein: CASSELAGRAGTQYF
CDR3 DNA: TGTGCCAGCAGTGAACTCGCGGGCCGAGCAGGGACCCAGTACTTC

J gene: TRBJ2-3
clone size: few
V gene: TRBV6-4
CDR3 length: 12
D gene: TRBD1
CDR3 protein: CASSGDRDTQYF
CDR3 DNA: TGTGCCAGCAGTGGGGACAGGGATACGCAGTATTTT

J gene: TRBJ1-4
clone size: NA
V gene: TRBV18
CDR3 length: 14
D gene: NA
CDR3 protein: CASSPGQPNEKLFF
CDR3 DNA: TGTGCCAGCTCACCAGGACAACCTAATGAAAAACTGTTTTTT